Shown below are 25 T cell receptor beta chains from a single sample sequenced in a study of T cell responses to AZD1222 COVID-19 vaccine. Sequenced by immunoSEQ multiplex PCR; TCRdb stores in-frame clones only, minus some. The data contain 150,000 to 200,000 clones, around nine tenths of them singletons. Here the sequenced sample was peripheral blood, taken 28 days after the second AZD1222 dose. These receptors were taken from an adult who received the AZD1222 COVID-19 vaccine.

The chain employs TRBV19 and TRBJ2-7; D is uncertain. The CDR3 length is 14 residues. V was trimmed by 2 bases and J by 7 bases, leaving 15 bases between them. Germline lookup yields CDR1 LNHDA and CDR2 SQIVND (reference sequence). The CDR3 DNA is TGTGCCAGTAGTATAAGCTGGACCGACGAGGAGCAGTACTTC. Translated, it gives CASSISWTDEEQYF.

This chain connects TRBV5-1 to TRBJ2-7, with TRBD2 matching over 7 bases. The germline gives CDR1 SGHRS, CDR2 YFSETQ. V lost 0 bases to trimming and J lost 1 base; unmatched junction nucleotides: 4. The CDR3 is made up of 15 amino acids. DNA for the CDR3: TGCGCCAGCAGCTTGGGGGCTAGCGGTTCCTACGAGCAGTACTTC. As protein: CASSLGASGSYEQYF.

This sequence joins TRBV5-3 and TRBJ1-5, with D unresolved. TRBV5-3 is flagged as an ORF with uncertain function. The V gene lost 7 bases and the J gene lost 4 bases, with 6 bases spanning the gap. The CDR3 contains 11 residues. The DNA of the CDR3 is TGTGCCAGAGGACGTAATCAGCCCCAGCATTTT. Translated: CARGRNQPQHF.

The V gene is TRBV3-1 (or the pseudogene TRBV3-2), the J gene TRBJ2-3; 8 nucleotides line up with TRBD2. Germline CDR1 LGHDT, CDR2 YNNKEL (reference sequence). The CDR3 runs 14 residues. V was pared by 5 bases and J by 6 bases, with 7 bases of the junction left unmatched. The CDR3 nucleotides are TGTGCCAGCAGCAAAGCGGGGGCCAGCGATACGCAGTATTTT. It encodes CASSKAGASDTQYF.

V and J are TRBV5-4 and TRBJ2-3; D may be TRBD2 (5 bases). With 1 base removed from V and 1 base from J, the gap between germline ends came to 7 bases. Germline CDR1 SGHNT, CDR2 YYREEE (reference sequence). This CDR3 is built from 14 residues. DNA of the CDR3: TGTGCCAGCAGCTTGCGGCGGGGCACAGATACGCAGTATTTT. Translated: CASSLRRGTDTQYF.

This clone was detected only a few times. The rearrangement joins TRBV28 to TRBJ2-7; perhaps TRBD2 as D (6 bases). Germline V gene sequence: CDR1 MDHEN, CDR2 SYDVKM. This CDR3 contains 14 residues. Trimming stripped 8 bases from V and 0 bases from J, with 14 bases between. The CDR3 region is CASLLGRDSYEQYF. CDR3 in DNA: TGTGCCAGCCTCCTAGGGCGGGACTCCTACGAGCAGTACTTC. Using reference TRBV28 and TRBJ2-7 for the parts outside the CDR3, the full variable domain is DVKVTQSSRYLVKRTGEKVFLECVQDMDHENMFWYRQDPGLGLRLIYFSYDVKMKEKGDIPEGYSVSREKKERFSLILESASTNQTSMYLCASLLGRDSYEQYFGPGTRLTVT.

The gene calls are TRBV7-2 and TRBJ2-7; D might be TRBD2 (7 bases). Germline V CDR1 and CDR2: SGHTA, FQGNSA. V gave up 3 bases and J gave up 3 bases, with 12 bases separating them. The CDR3 consists of 14 residues. Here the CDR3 DNA reads TGTGCCAGCAGCTTTAGGGGGGGTAGCTACGAGCAGTACTTC. This codes for CASSFRGGSYEQYF. The full variable domain, rest sourced from reference TRBV7-2 and TRBJ2-7, is GAGVSQSPSNKVTEKGKDVELRCDPISGHTALYWYRQSLGQGLEFLIYFQGNSAPDKSGLPSDRFSAERTGGSVSTLTIQRTQQEDSAVYLCASSFRGGSYEQYFGPGTRLTVT.

This chain links TRBV7-6 with TRBJ1-3; the D gene is possibly TRBD1 (6 bases). The germline gives CDR1 SGHVS, CDR2 FNYEAQ. The V and J ends lost 0 bases and 0 bases respectively, with 12 bases between them. CDR3 size: 17 residues. In nucleotides, the CDR3 is TGTGCCAGCAGCTTAGCGCCACAGGGCTCCTCTGGAAACACCATATATTTT. Translating gives CASSLAPQGSSGNTIYF.

The CDR3 sequence is CASSIVPGQSTDTQYF. The CDR3 DNA reads as TGTGCCAGTAGTATTGTCCCGGGACAAAGCACAGATACGCAGTATTTT. The J gene is TRBJ2-3, the V gene TRBV19; perhaps TRBD1 as D (6 bases). V lost 3 bases and J 0 bases, leaving 13 bases between the germline ends. This CDR3 has 16 residues. Germline V lookup: CDR1 LNHDA, CDR2 SQIVND (reference sequence).

This clone was counted only a few times. The chain couples TRBV4-1 to TRBJ2-7; D call uncertain. V shed 1 base and J shed 9 bases, with 10 bases lying between them. In germline, CDR1 is MGHRA, CDR2 YSYEKL. The CDR3 has 12 amino acids. CDR3 region: CASSQVLGRQYF. The DNA for the CDR3 is TGCGCCAGCAGCCAAGTTTTAGGGCGGCAGTACTTC.

V and J are TRBV6-5 and TRBJ1-2, with 9 bases aligning to TRBD1. CDR1 and CDR2 (germline): MNHEY, SVGAGI. CDR3 size: 14 residues. Trimming took 6 bases from V and 8 from J; bases not matched to a gene: 10. The CDR3 is CASSLNRGRGGYTF. CDR3 DNA sequence: TGTGCCAGCAGCCTAAACAGGGGGCGCGGAGGCTACACCTTC.

This chain uses TRBV6-4 with TRBJ2-5; TRBD1 or TRBD2 may be the D gene (5 bases each). The CDR3 consists of 13 residues. The germline CDR1 and CDR2 sequences are MRHNA and SNTAGT. Trimming took off 10 bases at V and 1 base at J, with 13 bases between the two ends. Written as DNA, the CDR3 is TGTGCCACTTCCCGGGACGTCCAAGAGACCCAGTACTTC. Translating it yields CATSRDVQETQYF.

The rearrangement links TRBV29-1 to TRBJ2-5; perhaps TRBD2 as D (7 bases). V was pared by 4 bases and J by 10 bases, with 28 bases between. CDR1 and CDR2 (germline): SQVTM, ANQGSEA. The CDR3 has 16 residues. CDR3 sequence: CSVALLGGGPYQDQYF. The CDR3 region has the DNA TGCAGCGTTGCCCTCTTGGGCGGGGGCCCCTACCAGGACCAGTACTTC.

The rearrangement links TRBV6-5 to TRBJ1-6; D unresolved. Germline V gives CDR1 MNHEY, CDR2 SVGAGI. V was shortened by 6 bases and J by 6 bases, with 12 bases between the two germline ends. CDR3 length equals 14 residues. The CDR3 region is CASRPPSGNSPLHF. The CDR3, as DNA: TGTGCCAGCAGACCTCCGAGCGGTAATTCACCCCTCCACTTT.

The DNA for the CDR3 is TGTGCCAGCTCACCAAAGACCTGGGATGAAAAACTGTTTTTT. It translates to CASSPKTWDEKLFF. The genes are TRBV18 and TRBJ1-4; D is unresolved. The CDR3 loop spans 14 amino acids. Germline lookup yields CDR1 KGHSH and CDR2 LQKENI. V was clipped by 2 bases and J by 6 bases, with 10 bases between them.

This rearrangement joins TRBV30 to TRBJ1-5; 9 nucleotides line up with TRBD1. The junction had 9 bases not matched to a gene; V was cut back by 3 bases and J by 6 bases. The CDR3 spans 15 residues. In germline, CDR1 is GTSNPN, CDR2 SVGIG (reference sequence). In nucleotides, the CDR3 is TGTGCCTGGAGGGACGGACAGGGGATTGGTCAGCCCCAGCATTTT. It encodes CAWRDGQGIGQPQHF. Using reference TRBV30 and TRBJ1-5 for the parts outside the CDR3, the full variable domain is SQTIHQWPATLVQPVGSPLSLECTVEGTSNPNLYWYRQAAGRGLQLLFYSVGIGQISSEVPQNLSASRPQDRQFILSSKKLLLSDSGFYLCAWRDGQGIGQPQHFGDGTRLSIL.

V usage is TRBV4-3 and J usage is TRBJ1-2; no clear D gene. V lost 0 bases, J lost 4 bases, and 12 bases lay in between. The germline V gene has CDR1 LGHNA and CDR2 YSLEER. This CDR3 is built from 15 residues. The CDR3 DNA sequence: TGCGCCAGCAGCCAAGATCCCGGCACCTTCTATGGCTACACCTTC. Amino acids: CASSQDPGTFYGYTF.

Of note for this clone: Other DNA sequences in the same sample also yield this CDR3. V and J are TRBV5-1 and TRBJ1-1; 8 nucleotides match TRBD1. CDR3 size: 15 residues. The J segment lost 1 base and the V segment lost 2 bases, leaving 4 bases of the junction unmatched. CDR1 and CDR2 (germline): SGHRS, YFSETQ. For the CDR3, the DNA is TGCGCCAGCAGCTTAGCGGGGACAGGGAACACTGAAGCTTTCTTT. Amino acid sequence: CASSLAGTGNTEAFF.

V and J are TRBV6-5 and TRBJ2-3; tentatively, D is TRBD1 or TRBD2 (5 bases each). The CDR3 totals 15 residues. The V and J ends lost 2 bases and 3 bases respectively, with 12 bases between them. CDR1 is MNHEY, CDR2 SVGAGI, per germline. The CDR3, as DNA: TGTGCCAGCAGTTACGGATTTGGGGGAACAGATACGCAGTATTTT. This translates into CASSYGFGGTDTQYF.

V gene TRBV7-6 combines with J gene TRBJ2-5; D call uncertain. Between the trimmed V and J ends, which lost 5 bases and 1 base, there was a span of 11 bases. Germline CDR1 and CDR2: SGHVS and FNYEAQ. The CDR3 has 14 residues. CDR3 bases: TGTGCCAGCAGCCCCGGTATACGCCAAGAGACCCAGTACTTC. Protein sequence: CASSPGIRQETQYF.

J is TRBJ1-2 and V is TRBV5-1; 9 bases match TRBD1. Germline V lookup: CDR1 SGHRS, CDR2 YFSETQ. The CDR3 is made up of 15 amino acids. V shed 4 bases, J shed 6 bases, and the junction held 10 bases outside the gene matches. The CDR3 reads CASSTRQGGKDGYTF. The CDR3 DNA reads TGCGCCAGCAGCACCCGACAGGGGGGGAAGGATGGCTACACCTTC.

This rearrangement joins TRBV28 to TRBJ2-7; D call uncertain. Per the germline V gene, CDR1 is MDHEN and CDR2 is SYDVKM. Deletions cut 5 bases from V and 5 bases from J, with 7 bases between. The CDR3 is 11 residues long. The CDR3 is CASSPRNEQYF. The CDR3 region has the DNA TGTGCCAGCAGTCCACGTAACGAGCAGTACTTC.

The chain recombines TRBV12-3 or TRBV12-4 with TRBJ1-1; tentatively, D is TRBD1 (6 bases). There are 13 residues in the CDR3. V was pared by 7 bases and J by 5 bases, with 14 bases between. CDR3 nucleotides: TGTGCCAGCACCCCCTGGGGGGCAACTGAAGCTTTCTTT. Residues: CASTPWGATEAFF.

The chain combines TRBV28 with TRBJ1-3, with TRBD1 matching 8 bases. Germline CDR1 and CDR2: MDHEN and SYDVKM. The CDR3 sequence is 16 residues long. The V gene end was trimmed by 6 bases and the J gene end by 1 base; junction bases not matched to a gene: 8. The CDR3 DNA reads as TGTGCCAGCAGCCCTTGGCAGGGGGCATCTGGAAACACCATATATTTT. Translating gives CASSPWQGASGNTIYF.

This clone was detected a few times. The chain couples TRBV3-1 (or the pseudogene TRBV3-2) to TRBJ2-7, with unresolved D. V was clipped by 2 bases and J by 3 bases, with 11 bases between them. CDR1 and CDR2 from the germline V gene are LGHDT and YNNKEL (reference sequence). The CDR3 covers 14 residues. The CDR3 coding sequence is TGTGCCAGCAGCCAACAGGATAGCCTCTACGAGCAGTACTTC. Encoded protein: CASSQQDSLYEQYF.